Shown below are 17 T cell receptor beta chains from a single sample sequenced in a study of OX40 agonist ivuxolimab in advanced cancers. Libraries were prepared by immunoSEQ multiplex PCR; TCRdb keeps only in-frame clonotypes and omits some of them. The sample contains roughly 100,000 clones, around 84% of which appear only once. The sequencing used CD4+ or CD8+ T cells sorted from blood, collected in a trial of the OX40 agonist ivuxolimab. These receptors all come from an adult with an advanced solid tumor such as melanoma, head and neck, liver or kidney cancer.

This chain links TRBV10-2 with TRBJ2-7; a possible D gene is TRBD1 (6 bases). Trimming took off 3 bases at V and 3 bases at J, with 6 bases between the two ends. The CDR3 totals 12 residues. Looked up from germline, CDR1 is WSHSY and CDR2 is SAAADI. CDR3 coding DNA: TGCGCCAGCAGTGAAGGGGGCTACGAGCAGTACTTC. Protein sequence: CASSEGGYEQYF.

This chain connects TRBV2 to TRBJ2-7; D is ambiguous. V lost 8 bases, J lost 2 bases, and 10 bases lay in between. The V gene's germline CDR1 is SNHLY and CDR2 FYNNEI. This CDR3 has 12 residues. In DNA, the CDR3 is TGTGCCAGCGGAGCAGGAACCTACGAGCAGTACTTC. It codes for CASGAGTYEQYF.

A note on this clone: At one end, the junction sequence differs from germline, possibly due to a read error. The chain employs TRBV7-6 and TRBJ1-1; D possibly corresponds to TRBD1 (6 bases). The germline gives CDR1 SGHVS, CDR2 FNYEAQ. CDR3 size: 15 residues. The CDR3 sequence: CASSLGSQGNSEAFF. The CDR3 bases are TGTGCCAGCAGCTTAGGGAGCCAGGGGAACTCTGAAGCTTTCTTT.

The genes are TRBV7-3 and TRBJ2-3; 12 bases line up with TRBD2. The trim removed 5 bases at V and 3 bases at J, leaving 12 bases unmatched. This CDR3 is 18 amino acids long. Per the germline V gene, CDR1 is SGHTA and CDR2 is FQGTGA. This CDR3 reads CASSPGTSGYLSTDTQYF. The CDR3 DNA follows: TGTGCCAGCAGCCCCGGGACTAGCGGGTATTTGAGTACAGATACGCAGTATTTT. Full variable domain (remainder filled in from reference TRBV7-3 and TRBJ2-3): GAGVSQTPSNKVTEKGKYVELRCDPISGHTALYWYRQSLGQGPEFLIYFQGTGAADDSGLPNDRFFAVRPEGSVSTLKIQRTERGDSAVYLCASSPGTSGYLSTDTQYFGPGTRLTVL.

The chain carries TRBV5-4 and TRBJ2-3; D gene uncertain. Germline assignment: CDR1 SGHNT and CDR2 YYREEE (reference sequence). The V gene lost 6 bases and the J gene lost 2 bases, with 10 bases spanning the gap. This CDR3 contains 13 residues. CDR3 DNA sequence: TGTGCCAGCAAGCGAACTTCCACAGATACGCAGTATTTT. Protein sequence: CASKRTSTDTQYF.

The gene calls are TRBV5-4 and TRBJ1-5; no definite D call. From germline, CDR1 is SGHNT and CDR2 YYREEE (reference sequence). This CDR3 comprises 14 residues. The V end was cut by 4 bases, the J end by 3 bases, with 11 bases between. The CDR3 region is CASSPDGFNQPQHF. The CDR3 coding sequence is TGTGCCAGCAGCCCGGACGGATTCAATCAGCCCCAGCATTTT. Using reference TRBV5-4 and TRBJ1-5 for the parts outside the CDR3, the full variable domain is ETGVTQSPTHLIKTRGQQVTLRCSSQSGHNTVSWYQQALGQGPQFIFQYYREEENGRGNFPPRFSGLQFPNYSSELNVNALELDDSALYLCASSPDGFNQPQHFGDGTRLSIL.

The gene calls are TRBV6-6 and TRBJ1-3, with D hard to call. CDR3 size: 11 residues. With 6 bases removed from V and 7 bases from J, the gap between germline ends came to 7 bases. Germline lookup yields CDR1 MNHNY and CDR2 SVGAGI (reference sequence). CDR3 sequence (DNA): TGTGCCAGCAGCGCCGGGAACACCATATATTTT. Translating gives CASSAGNTIYF.

On this clone: An end of the junction differs from the germline gene, which may be a read error. The chain recombines TRBV28 with TRBJ1-2; a weak D match, TRBD1 (5 bases). CDR3 length equals 12 residues. CDR1 MDHEN and CDR2 SYDVKM come from the germline V gene. CDR3 in amino acids: CASSFQGYGYAF. The CDR3 DNA is TGTGCCAGCAGTTTCCAGGGCTATGGCTACGCCTTC.

The V call is TRBV7-3, the J call TRBJ2-3; a possible D gene is TRBD1 (5 bases). This CDR3 region has 14 residues. The germline CDR1 and CDR2 sequences are SGHTA and FQGTGA. Trimming took off 4 bases at V and 4 bases at J, with 12 bases between the two ends. The CDR3 protein is CASSSRTRADTQYF. CDR3 in DNA: TGTGCCAGCAGCTCTAGGACCAGGGCAGATACGCAGTATTTT.

The chain carries TRBV7-2 and TRBJ1-1, with D unclear. The CDR3 is 13 residues long. Trimming removed 3 bases at V and 4 bases at J, with 9 bases between. CDR1 is SGHTA, CDR2 FQGNSA, per germline. The CDR3 DNA reads as TGTGCCAGCAGCTTTAGGACGGCCACTGAAGCTTTCTTT. It is translated as CASSFRTATEAFF.

The chain joins TRBV7-9 to TRBJ2-1; D perhaps matches TRBD2 (6 bases). The germline CDR1 and CDR2 sequences are SEHNR and FQNEAQ (reference sequence). This CDR3 has 16 residues. V lost 2 bases, J lost 0 bases, and 11 bases lay in between. For the CDR3, the DNA is TGTGCCAGCAGCTTATGGGGGGAACCCTCCTACAATGAGCAGTTCTTC. Translation: CASSLWGEPSYNEQFF.

This clone was picked up one time. The gene calls are TRBV19 and TRBJ1-2; D is possibly TRBD1 (5 bases). This CDR3 spans 14 amino acids. The germline gives CDR1 LNHDA, CDR2 SQIVND (reference sequence). Trimming removed 3 bases from V and 2 bases from J, with 10 bases in between. In DNA form, the CDR3 reads TGTGCCAGTAGTATTCTAGGGGACAACTATGGCTACACCTTC. Its protein product is CASSILGDNYGYTF.

The V call is TRBV29-1, the J call TRBJ1-4; D unclear. Trimming removed 5 bases from V and 0 bases from J, with 10 bases in between. CDR1 and CDR2 from the germline V gene are SQVTM and ANQGSEA. There are 14 residues in the CDR3. DNA of the CDR3: TGCAGCGTTTTAGTTTTTGCAACTAATGAAAAACTGTTTTTT. This translates into CSVLVFATNEKLFF. The whole variable domain, remainder taken from reference TRBV29-1 and TRBJ1-4, is SAVISQKPSRDICQRGTSLTIQCQVDSQVTMMFWYRQQPGQSLTLIATANQGSEATYESGFVIDKFPISRPNLTFSTLTVSNMSPEDSSIYLCSVLVFATNEKLFFGSGTQLSVL.

The rearrangement uses TRBV7-2 and TRBJ2-3, with 11 bases aligning to TRBD2. Germline V CDR1 and CDR2: SGHTA, FQGNSA. This CDR3 has 17 residues. Trimming at V came to 4 bases and at J to 9 bases, leaving 15 bases not matched to a gene. CDR3 bases: TGTGCCAGCAGCTCCCCCGGGACTAGCGGAGCGAGCTGGACGCAGTATTTT. It specifies CASSSPGTSGASWTQYF.

The chain combines TRBV5-6 with TRBJ2-5; D possibly corresponds to TRBD1 (6 bases). This CDR3 region has 13 residues. V lost 5 bases and J 1 base, leaving 9 bases between the germline ends. The V gene's germline CDR1 is SGHDT and CDR2 YYEEEE. The CDR3 bases are TGTGCCAGCAGTCACAGGGTCCAAGAGACCCAGTACTTC. Translated, it gives CASSHRVQETQYF.

V gene TRBV6-5 combines with J gene TRBJ1-5, with D unresolved. Germline CDR1 and CDR2: MNHEY and SVGAGI. The V end lost 0 bases, the J end lost 7 bases, and 10 bases lay between the germline ends. This CDR3 spans 14 amino acids. The CDR3 sequence is CASSYSRGAQPQHF. The DNA of the CDR3 is TGTGCCAGCAGTTACTCTCGGGGTGCCCAGCCCCAGCATTTT.

This sequence joins TRBV6-5 and TRBJ1-1; D call uncertain. With 0 bases removed from V and 1 base from J, the gap between germline ends came to 3 bases. Germline V gene lookup returns CDR1 MNHEY and CDR2 SVGAGI. The length of the CDR3 is 13 residues. The DNA of the CDR3 is TGTGCCAGCAGTTACTCCAAGAACACTGAAGCTTTCTTT. Translating it yields CASSYSKNTEAFF.